The T cell receptor (beta chain) described here comes from a study of blood T cell repertoires in COVID-19. The overall study: COVID-19 samples from acute and convalescent phases originated in the United States, Italy and Spain. Sources were T cells, B-cell-depleted T cells, or PBMCs; the material itself was cDNA or gDNA.

V was pared by 2 bases and J by 0 bases, with 14 bases between. The length of the CDR3 is 16 residues. Germline loops: CDR1 GTSNPN, CDR2 SVGIG (reference sequence). Profiled with immunoSEQ multiplex PCR; TCRdb holds only in-frame clones, not every one. The sample lists fewer than 85,000 clones; over 60% were seen once. Material for sequencing was peripheral blood. The chain links TRBV30 to TRBJ1-3, with D possibly being TRBD1 (5 bases). This receptor was identified in a woman older than 75 with active or convalescent COVID-19. The CDR3 loop reads CAWSTGGSSSGNTIYF. The CDR3 DNA follows: TGTGCCTGGAGTACTGGGGGGAGTAGCTCTGGAAACACCATATATTTT.